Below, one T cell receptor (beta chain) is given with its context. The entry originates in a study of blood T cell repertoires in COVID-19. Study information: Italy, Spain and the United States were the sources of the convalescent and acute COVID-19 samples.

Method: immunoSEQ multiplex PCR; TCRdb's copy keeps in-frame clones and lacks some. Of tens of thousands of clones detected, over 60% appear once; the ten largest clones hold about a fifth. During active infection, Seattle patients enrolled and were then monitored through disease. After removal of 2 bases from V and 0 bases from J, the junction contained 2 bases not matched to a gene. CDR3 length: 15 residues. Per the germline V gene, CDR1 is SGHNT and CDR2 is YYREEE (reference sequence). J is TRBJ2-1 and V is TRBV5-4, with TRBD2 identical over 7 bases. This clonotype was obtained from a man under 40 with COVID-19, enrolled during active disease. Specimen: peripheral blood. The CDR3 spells CASSLVAGSYNEQFF. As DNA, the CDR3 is TGTGCCAGCAGCTTAGTAGCGGGCTCCTACAATGAGCAGTTCTTC.